Detailed here is one T cell receptor (beta chain). How the authors handled the data: Reference gene primers were amplified, and this amplification served to estimate nucleated cell counts. Data came from immunoSEQ multiplex PCR; TCRdb stores just in-frame clones and leaves some out. The V and J calls and clone size come from that table; D and trimming were worked out from the DNA. The repertoire holds approximately 210,000 clones, with 84% as singletons. This sample was included in a study of blood T cell repertoires in COVID-19. Overall study context: Both acute and convalescent COVID-19 samples were obtained from the United States, Italy and Spain.

The CDR3 runs to 15 residues. Trimming took 3 bases from V and 7 from J; bases not matched to a gene: 7. The germline V gene has CDR1 LGHDT and CDR2 YNNKEL (reference sequence). The TCR comes from a woman aged 45-65 years with active or convalescent COVID-19. The chain is built from TRBV3-1 (or the pseudogene TRBV3-2) and TRBJ1-5; TRBD1 agrees at 9 bases. The sample comprised peripheral blood. The CDR3 DNA reads TGTGCCAGCAGCCACCGGACAGGGGTAGGACAGCCCCAGCATTTT. Translating gives CASSHRTGVGQPQHF.